These 2 T cell receptor beta chains share one sample of origin, sequenced in a study of response to subunit inactivated influenza vaccine. TCRdb independently ran MiXCR on the RT-PCR reads; one entry per CDR3 protein. The data show around 760,000 distinct CDR3 sequences, approximately 15% seen once. This material consisted of PBMCs from blood, taken roughly 2 weeks before vaccination. The receptor source for this set is a middle-aged man who received an inactivated influenza vaccine.

This clonotype has just a few counts. The CDR3 sequence: CASTGGIRTYNEQFF. The DNA for the CDR3 is TGTGCCAGCACAGGGGGGATTAGAACTTACAATGAGCAGTTCTTC. V usage is TRBV6-1 and J usage is TRBJ2-1, with D perhaps TRBD1 (7 bases). CDR1 is MNHNS, CDR2 SASEGT, per germline. The CDR3 runs to 15 residues. V lost 7 bases and J lost 4, with 17 bases in between.

This chain connects TRBV5-1 to TRBJ1-1, with no clear D. This CDR3 comprises 16 residues. V was pared by 1 base and J by 7 bases, with 20 bases between. Germline V gives CDR1 SGHRS, CDR2 YFSETQ. The CDR3 here is CASSLIVGLGYGEAFF. DNA for the CDR3: TGCGCCAGCAGCTTGATTGTAGGGCTCGGGTATGGTGAAGCTTTCTTT.